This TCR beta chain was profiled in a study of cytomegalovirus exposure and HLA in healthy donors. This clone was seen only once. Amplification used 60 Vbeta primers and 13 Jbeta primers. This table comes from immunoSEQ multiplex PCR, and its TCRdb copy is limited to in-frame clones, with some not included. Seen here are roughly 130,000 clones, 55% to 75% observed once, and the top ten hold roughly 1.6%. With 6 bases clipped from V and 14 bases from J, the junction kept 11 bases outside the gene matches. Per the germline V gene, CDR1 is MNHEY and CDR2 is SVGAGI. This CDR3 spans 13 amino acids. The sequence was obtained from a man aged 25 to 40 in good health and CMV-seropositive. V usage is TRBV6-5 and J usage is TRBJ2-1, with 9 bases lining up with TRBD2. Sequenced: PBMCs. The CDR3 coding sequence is TGTGCCAGCAGCTCCGGGACTAGCTTGGGGAAGTTCTTC. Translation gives CASSSGTSLGKFF.